Listed below are T cell receptor beta chains from one sample, sequenced in a study of cytomegalovirus exposure and HLA in healthy donors. Measured with immunoSEQ multiplex PCR; TCRdb has only the in-frame clones, and not every one. The table lists approximately 290,000 clones, about four fifths of them singletons. Sequencing was performed on PBMCs. These receptors were taken from a girl aged 2-10 years in good health and CMV-seronegative. CDR3s include the opening cysteine and the closing phenylalanine or tryptophan. D genes are given only for firm matches. Not every row has a clone size; where given, it reads once, few, many or a size class.

D: TRBD2
V: TRBV9
J: TRBJ2-1
size: once
DNA: TGTGCCAGCAGCATCGGACTAGCGGGAGACAATGAGCAGTTCTTC
CDR3: CASSIGLAGDNEQFF

D: TRBD1
V: TRBV5-1
J: TRBJ2-2
size: -
DNA: TGCGCCAGCGGACAGGGGGTCTCGAACACCGGGGAGCTGTTTTTT
CDR3: CASGQGVSNTGELFF

D: TRBD1
V: TRBV28
J: TRBJ1-1
size: once
DNA: TGTGCCACAGGGGCGGGACAGATGAACACTGAAGCTTTCTTT
CDR3: CATGAGQMNTEAFF

D: -
V: TRBV9
J: TRBJ2-5
size: once
DNA: TGTGCCAGCAGCGTAAAACAGGGCTCGTTAGAGACCCAGTACTTC
CDR3: CASSVKQGSLETQYF

D: -
V: TRBV15
J: TRBJ2-5
size: -
DNA: TGTGCCACCAGCAGAGTAGGAGGGCGGGAAGAGACCCAGTACTTC
CDR3: CATSRVGGREETQYF

D: -
V: TRBV5-4
J: TRBJ1-3
size: -
DNA: TGTGCCAGCAATTCACAGGGTTCTGGAAACACCATATATTTT
CDR3: CASNSQGSGNTIYF

D: -
V: TRBV7-9
J: TRBJ1-2
size: -
DNA: TGTGCCAGCAGCTTATGGTACGGTATCTTCTATGGCTACACCTTC
CDR3: CASSLWYGIFYGYTF

D: -
V: TRBV7-9
J: TRBJ2-7
size: -
DNA: TGTGCCAGCAGCTTGGGCGGGACGTCCGACGAGCAGTACTTC
CDR3: CASSLGGTSDEQYF

D: TRBD2
V: TRBV4-2
J: TRBJ2-5
size: -
DNA: TGTGCCAGCAGCCAAGATTTTCAAGCGGGAGTACAAGAGACCCAGTACTTC
CDR3: CASSQDFQAGVQETQYF

D: TRBD2
V: TRBV6-1
J: TRBJ2-1
size: -
DNA: TGTGCCAGCATTTCTACTAGCGGGTGGAATGAGCAGTTCTTC
CDR3: CASISTSGWNEQFF

D: TRBD1
V: TRBV6-7
J: TRBJ2-7
size: -
DNA: TGTGCCAATAAAGACCGGGACAGTGGCTACGAGCAGTACTTC
CDR3: CANKDRDSGYEQYF

D: TRBD2
V: TRBV6-1
J: TRBJ2-1
size: few
DNA: TGTGCCAGCAGCCCAGCGGGGGGGCCAGGTGAGCAGTTCTTC
CDR3: CASSPAGGPGEQFF

D: -
V: TRBV13
J: TRBJ2-4
size: -
DNA: TGTGCCAGCAGCCCATTCCCAGCCAAAAACATTCAGTACTTC
CDR3: CASSPFPAKNIQYF

D: TRBD2
V: TRBV6-6
J: TRBJ2-3
size: -
DNA: TGTGCCAGCGGACGGGGGGGGAGCACAGATACGCAGTATTTT
CDR3: CASGRGGSTDTQYF

D: TRBD1
V: TRBV7-8
J: TRBJ2-7
size: -
DNA: TGTGCCAGCAGCTTAGAAAGGGACAGGCGTGCCTACGAGCAGTACTTC
CDR3: CASSLERDRRAYEQYF

D: TRBD1
V: TRBV10-3
J: TRBJ2-6
size: -
DNA: TGTGCCATCAGTGGGAACCGGGACAGGGTGACTGGGGCCAACGTCCTGACTTTC
CDR3: CAISGNRDRVTGANVLTF

D: -
V: TRBV23-1
J: TRBJ1-6
size: few
DNA: TGCGCCAGCAGTCACACCGGACAGAATAATTCACCCCTCCACTTT
CDR3: CASSHTGQNNSPLHF